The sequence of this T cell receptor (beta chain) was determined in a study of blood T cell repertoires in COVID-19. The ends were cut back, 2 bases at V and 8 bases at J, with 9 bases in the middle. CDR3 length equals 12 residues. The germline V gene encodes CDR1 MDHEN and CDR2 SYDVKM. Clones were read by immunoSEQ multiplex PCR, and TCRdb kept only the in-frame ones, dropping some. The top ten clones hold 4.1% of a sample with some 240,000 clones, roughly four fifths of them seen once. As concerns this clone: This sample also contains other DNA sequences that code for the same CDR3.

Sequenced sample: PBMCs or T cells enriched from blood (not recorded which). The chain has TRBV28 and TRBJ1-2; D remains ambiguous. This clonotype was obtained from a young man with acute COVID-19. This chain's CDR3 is CASSLPGYGYTF. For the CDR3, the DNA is TGTGCCAGCAGTTTACCCGGGTACGGCTACACCTTC.